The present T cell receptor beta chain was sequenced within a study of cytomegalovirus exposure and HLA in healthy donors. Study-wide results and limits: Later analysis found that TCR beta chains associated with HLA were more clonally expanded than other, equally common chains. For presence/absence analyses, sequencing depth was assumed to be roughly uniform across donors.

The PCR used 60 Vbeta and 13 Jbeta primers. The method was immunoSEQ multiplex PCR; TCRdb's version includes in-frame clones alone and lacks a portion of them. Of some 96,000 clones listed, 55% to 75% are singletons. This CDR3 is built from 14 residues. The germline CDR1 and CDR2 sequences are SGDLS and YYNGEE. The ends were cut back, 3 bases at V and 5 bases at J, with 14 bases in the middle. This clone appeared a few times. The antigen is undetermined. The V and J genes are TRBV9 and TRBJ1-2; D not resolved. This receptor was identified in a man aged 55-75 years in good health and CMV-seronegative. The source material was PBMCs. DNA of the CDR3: TGTGCCAGCAGCGAAAGGACTGTTTCGTATGGCTACACCTTC. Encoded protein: CASSERTVSYGYTF.